The entry that follows covers one T cell receptor beta chain sequence. The CDR3 is made up of 17 amino acids. CDR1 and CDR2 (germline): SGDLS, YYNGEE. Trimming pared 0 bases from V and 1 base from J, leaving 13 bases between. Clones were read by immunoSEQ multiplex PCR, and TCRdb kept only the in-frame ones, dropping some. Of about 250,000 clones in the sample, 70% to 90% are singletons; the top ten hold roughly 3.1%. The data stem from a study of blood T cell repertoires in COVID-19. This sequence originates from a young man with active or convalescent COVID-19. Sample: peripheral blood. The chain couples TRBV9 to TRBJ2-2, with D unclear. DNA for the CDR3: TGTGCCAGCAGCGTAGAAGAGGCGGCGGAGAACACCGGGGAGCTGTTTTTT. Protein product: CASSVEEAAENTGELFF.